Following are 13 T cell receptor beta chains from one sample sequenced in a study of blood T cells in healthy people across ages. The use of a sample-barcoded 5' primer and a J-beta primer mix characterized a second PCR of about 7 to 12 cycles. TCRdb used MiXCR to reprocess the 5' RACE reads, holding one entry per CDR3 protein. The table records about 940,000 distinct CDR3 sequences, around 46% of them present only once. The specimen sequenced was blood. These receptors came from a man under 40 in good health.

V gene TRBV20-1 combines with J gene TRBJ1-1, with D perhaps TRBD1 (5 bases). With 3 bases removed from V and 8 bases from J, the gap between germline ends came to 19 bases. Germline CDR1 and CDR2: DFQATT and SNEGSKA (reference sequence). This CDR3 has 14 amino acids. CDR3 loop: CSARGVEWYSEAFF. CDR3 bases: TGCAGTGCTAGGGGGGTCGAGTGGTACTCAGAAGCTTTCTTT.

The chain is built from TRBV6-1 and TRBJ2-4; tentative D call: TRBD1 (6 bases). Trimming left V 10 bases short and J 2 bases short, with 24 bases between. The CDR3 extends over 17 amino acids. The germline gives CDR1 MNHNS, CDR2 SASEGT. The CDR3 DNA reads as TGTGCCACCACGACCTTGAGAGGGGGTATATCCAAAAACATTCAGTACTTC. Its protein is CATTTLRGGISKNIQYF.

This clonotype was observed many times. The chain is built from TRBV4-1 and TRBJ2-5; 8 nucleotides agree with TRBD2. The trim removed 0 bases at V and 5 bases at J, leaving 5 bases unmatched. From germline, CDR1 is MGHRA and CDR2 YSYEKL. The CDR3 runs 15 residues. This CDR3 reads CASSQDGTRSETQYF. In DNA form, the CDR3 reads TGCGCCAGCAGCCAAGATGGGACTAGAAGCGAGACCCAGTACTTC.

This rearrangement joins TRBV7-2 to TRBJ1-2; a weak D match, TRBD1 (5 bases). This CDR3 comprises 15 residues. V lost 5 bases and J lost 4, with 17 bases in between. Germline V gene data show CDR1 as SGHTA and CDR2 as FQGNSA. This CDR3 is CASSPYSGTSYGYTF. The DNA of the CDR3 is TGTGCCAGCAGCCCATATTCCGGGACTTCCTATGGCTACACCTTC.

Of note for this clonotype: This clone may be a read error of a much larger clone one base away. The CDR3 sequence: CASSTAGRSYGQYF. The CDR3 DNA reads as TGCGCCAGCAGCACGGCGGGTCGATCCTACGGGCAGTACTTC. The rearrangement uses TRBV5-1 and TRBJ2-7, with D perhaps matching TRBD2 (5 bases). This CDR3 contains 14 residues. The germline gives CDR1 SGHRS, CDR2 YFSETQ. Full variable domain (missing parts from reference TRBV5-1 and TRBJ2-7): KAGVTQTPRYLIKTRGQQVTLSCSPISGHRSVSWYQQTPGQGLQFLFEYFSETQRNKGNFPGRFSGRQFSNSRSEMNVSTLELGDSALYLCASSTAGRSYGQYFGPGTRLTVT.

This chain links TRBV4-3 with TRBJ2-7; D remains unclear. This CDR3 spans 17 amino acids. From germline, CDR1 is LGHNA and CDR2 YSLEER. V lost 0 bases to trimming and J lost 3 bases, with 18 bases between them. Here the CDR3 reads CASSQDPGPPFFYEQYF. CDR3 in DNA: TGCGCCAGCAGCCAAGATCCCGGGCCTCCCTTTTTCTACGAGCAGTACTTC.

This clonotype was seen only once. The rearrangement joins TRBV20-1 to TRBJ1-6; D is undetermined. Trimming took off 0 bases at V and 2 bases at J, with 14 bases between the two ends. Looked up from germline, CDR1 is DFQATT and CDR2 is SNEGSKA (reference sequence). The CDR3 is 17 amino acids. CDR3 sequence: CSARDFGRGPYNSPLHF. In DNA form, the CDR3 reads TGCAGTGCTAGAGATTTCGGCCGAGGCCCCTATAATTCACCCCTCCACTTT.

The chain combines TRBV7-2 with TRBJ2-1, with D perhaps matching TRBD1 (6 bases). V was cut by 4 bases and J by 2 bases, with 12 bases left in between. CDR1 is SGHTA and CDR2 is FQGNSA in the germline V gene. The CDR3 runs 15 residues. The CDR3 DNA reads TGTGCCAGCAGCTCGCCCGGACAGACCTACAATGAGCAGTTCTTC. This translates into CASSSPGQTYNEQFF.

In nucleotides, the CDR3 is TGTGCCAGCAGTTTAACGCAGGGGGCCAACGTTGGCTACACCTTC. Residues: CASSLTQGANVGYTF. This chain joins TRBV27 and TRBJ1-2; 8 bases are a match to TRBD1. Germline values: CDR1 MNHEY, CDR2 SMNVEV (reference sequence). This CDR3 comprises 15 residues. The V segment lost 2 bases and the J segment 7 bases; nucleotides outside the gene matches: 9.

The chain has TRBV30 and TRBJ2-3; TRBD1 or TRBD2 may be the D gene (5 bases each). Germline CDR1 is GTSNPN and CDR2 is SVGIG (reference sequence). Deletions cut 4 bases from V and 4 bases from J, with 12 bases between. The CDR3 length is 13 residues. CDR3 sequence reads: CAWTQMGADTQYF. CDR3 sequence (DNA): TGTGCCTGGACCCAAATGGGGGCAGATACGCAGTATTTT.

The genes are TRBV27 and TRBJ2-5; TRBD2 agrees at 8 bases. CDR1 is MNHEY, CDR2 SMNVEV, per germline (reference sequence). CDR3 size: 13 residues. V lost 3 bases and J lost 3; bases outside the gene matches: 0. The CDR3 loop reads CASSFSGKETQYF. CDR3 nucleotides: TGTGCCAGCAGTTTTAGCGGGAAAGAGACCCAGTACTTC.

This chain joins TRBV5-1 and TRBJ1-4; 8 bases map to TRBD1. CDR1 is SGHRS, CDR2 YFSETQ, per germline. This CDR3 has 15 amino acids. The V gene end was trimmed by 3 bases and the J gene end by 7 bases; junction bases not matched to a gene: 8. The CDR3: CASSSQGQGSEKLFF. CDR3 nucleotide sequence: TGCGCCAGCAGCTCGCAAGGACAGGGAAGTGAAAAACTGTTTTTT.

This clonotype was detected ten times or more. This chain connects TRBV5-1 to TRBJ2-3, with a tentative D call TRBD1 (6 bases). The CDR3 consists of 18 residues. Germline V gene data show CDR1 as SGHRS and CDR2 as YFSETQ. V lost 4 bases, J lost 3 bases, and 24 bases lay in between. The CDR3: CASSIGTLLRRETDTQYF. DNA of the CDR3: TGCGCCAGCAGCATCGGGACATTGCTTCGGAGAGAGACAGATACGCAGTATTTT. Variable domain in full (rest from reference TRBV5-1 and TRBJ2-3): KAGVTQTPRYLIKTRGQQVTLSCSPISGHRSVSWYQQTPGQGLQFLFEYFSETQRNKGNFPGRFSGRQFSNSRSEMNVSTLELGDSALYLCASSIGTLLRRETDTQYFGPGTRLTVL.